The 22 T cell receptor beta chains reported below all come from one sample, sequenced in a study of T cells in Graves' hyperthyroidism and ophthalmopathy. Amplified regions were TCR beta CDR3 sequences from RNA transcripts. First-round RT-PCR targeting the TCR CDR3 was performed with the HTBI primer set. One entry per CDR3 protein, called by TCRdb with MiXCR from the multiplex PCR reads. Of about 840,000 distinct CDR3 sequences listed, 38% are singletons. Sequences were obtained from blood. The source is a man aged 18 to 29 with Graves' hyperthyroidism.

Ten or more counts support this clonotype. The chain links TRBV19 to TRBJ1-2; the D is unclear. This CDR3 is 12 amino acids long. Trimming took 7 bases from V and 1 from J, leaving 7 bases between them. Looked up from germline, CDR1 is LNHDA and CDR2 is SQIVND (reference sequence). The CDR3 nucleotides read TGTGCCAGTAACGCGGGTAACTATGGCTACACCTTC. It encodes CASNAGNYGYTF.

Concerning this clonotype: A clone one base away is much larger, so this may be a read error. The chain links TRBV10-3 to TRBJ2-7; D is perhaps TRBD1 (5 bases). V lost 10 bases, J lost 5 bases, and 18 bases lay in between. CDR1 ENHRY and CDR2 SYGVKD come from the germline V gene. The CDR3 extends over 13 amino acids. DNA of the CDR3: TGTGCCACCGCAGCAGGGCCGGACGACGAGCAGTACTTC. Protein product: CATAAGPDDEQYF.

The rearrangement uses TRBV5-1 and TRBJ2-6; no firm D call. CDR1 and CDR2 (germline): SGHRS, YFSETQ. The CDR3 runs to 14 residues. V was shortened by 5 bases and J by 0 bases, with 6 bases between the two germline ends. Written as DNA, the CDR3 is TGCGCCAGCAGATATAGCTCTGGGGCCAACGTCCTGACTTTC. It yields the protein CASRYSSGANVLTF.

J is TRBJ2-6 and V is TRBV25-1, with 9 positions matching TRBD1. The CDR3 covers 18 residues. The V gene end was trimmed by 6 bases and the J gene end by 4 bases; junction bases not matched to a gene: 13. In germline, CDR1 is MGHDK, CDR2 SYGVNS. The CDR3 protein is CASSRWDRAPIGANVLTF. CDR3 in DNA: TGTGCCAGCAGCCGTTGGGACAGGGCCCCAATAGGGGCCAACGTCCTGACTTTC.

In this sample, this clonotype turned up many times. The chain recombines TRBV7-9 with TRBJ1-1; D call uncertain. The CDR3 contains 15 residues. V was shortened by 4 bases and J by 1 base, with 13 bases between the two germline ends. CDR1 and CDR2 (germline): SEHNR, FQNEAQ (reference sequence). In DNA, the CDR3 is TGTGCCAGCAGCTCTTCACTGGGAGAGAACACTGAAGCTTTCTTT. Its protein is CASSSSLGENTEAFF.

This clonotype was counted a few times. The chain has TRBV6-5 and TRBJ1-1; the match to TRBD1 covers 7 bases. Trimming at V came to 6 bases and at J to 4 bases, leaving 8 bases not matched to a gene. Germline CDR1 reads MNHEY; CDR2 reads SVGAGI. The CDR3 covers 14 residues. In DNA, the CDR3 is TGTGCCAGCAGATCGACAGGGACGGCCACTGAAGCTTTCTTT. It translates to CASRSTGTATEAFF.

Concerning this clonotype itself: A much larger clone is a single base away; this may be a read error. The chain joins TRBV7-6 to TRBJ2-7; 9 positions match TRBD1. From germline, CDR1 is SGHVS and CDR2 FNYEAQ. V lost 6 bases, J lost 6 bases, and 9 bases stayed unmatched. The CDR3 runs 14 residues. The CDR3: CASRPVPGQGEQYF. DNA for the CDR3: TGTGCCAGCAGACCAGTCCCGGGACAGGGCGAGCAGTACTTC.

There are a few counts of this clonotype. The chain couples TRBV5-1 to TRBJ2-6, with 11 bases that match TRBD2. The CDR3 runs to 18 residues. With V trimmed by 0 bases and J by 1 base, 3 bases remained unmatched. Germline-derived CDR1 and CDR2 are SGHRS and YFSETQ. Here the CDR3 reads CASSLGTSGSSGANVLTF. CDR3 nucleotide sequence: TGCGCCAGCAGCTTGGGTACTAGCGGGAGTTCTGGGGCCAACGTCCTGACTTTC.

This clonotype was seen at least ten times. CDR3 sequence: CASSRWDGTYEQYF. The CDR3 DNA reads TGTGCCAGTAGCCGGTGGGATGGCACCTACGAGCAGTACTTC. The V gene is TRBV19, the J gene TRBJ2-7, with D unresolved. The CDR3 runs to 14 residues. V gave up 6 bases and J gave up 2 bases, with 14 bases separating them. The V gene's germline CDR1 is LNHDA and CDR2 SQIVND (reference sequence). The entire variable domain, with the rest obtained from reference TRBV19 and TRBJ2-7, is as follows: DGGITQSPKYLFRKEGQNVTLSCEQNLNHDAMYWYRQDPGQGLRLIYYSQIVNDFQKGDIAEGYSVSREKKESFPLTVTSAQKNPTAFYLCASSRWDGTYEQYFGPGTRLTVT.

V and J are TRBV7-6 and TRBJ1-1; 8 bases are shared with TRBD1. From germline, CDR1 is SGHVS and CDR2 FNYEAQ. This CDR3 region has 13 residues. V shed 5 bases, J shed 6 bases, and the junction held 5 bases outside the gene matches. In nucleotides, the CDR3 is TGTGCCAGCAGCCAACAGGGGGACGCTGAAGCTTTCTTT. This translates into CASSQQGDAEAFF.

The V gene is TRBV7-9, the J gene TRBJ2-3, with D unclear. Deletions cut 5 bases from V and 0 bases from J, with 12 bases between. CDR1 SEHNR and CDR2 FQNEAQ come from the germline V gene (reference sequence). The CDR3 has 15 residues. The CDR3 loop reads CASSLGALSTDTQYF. DNA for the CDR3: TGTGCCAGCAGCCTCGGCGCCCTAAGCACAGATACGCAGTATTTT.

The J gene is TRBJ1-1, the V gene TRBV20-1; 11 positions agree with TRBD1. There are 15 residues in the CDR3. The V segment lost 2 bases and the J segment 0 bases; nucleotides outside the gene matches: 2. The germline V gene encodes CDR1 DFQATT and CDR2 SNEGSKA (reference sequence). The CDR3 is CSARSGQGVNTEAFF. The CDR3, as DNA: TGCAGTGCTAGATCGGGACAGGGGGTGAACACTGAAGCTTTCTTT.

Many counts were recorded for this clonotype. The gene calls are TRBV7-9 and TRBJ1-2, with TRBD1 identical over 10 bases. CDR1 and CDR2 from the germline V gene are SEHNR and FQNEAQ (reference sequence). This CDR3 spans 14 amino acids. V was pared by 6 bases and J by 4 bases, with 5 bases of the junction left unmatched. The CDR3 loop reads CASSRTGGSYGYTF. In DNA form, the CDR3 reads TGTGCCAGCAGTAGGACAGGGGGAAGCTATGGCTACACCTTC.

This rearrangement joins TRBV6-5 to TRBJ1-3, with D possibly TRBD1 on 5 matching bases. The germline V gene encodes CDR1 MNHEY and CDR2 SVGAGI. The V end was cut by 5 bases, the J end by 4 bases, with 15 bases between. CDR3 length equals 15 residues. CDR3 residues: CASSPGRDVGNTIYF. DNA of the CDR3: TGTGCCAGCAGTCCTGGCAGGGATGTAGGAAACACCATATATTTT.

The rearrangement links TRBV9 to TRBJ2-7; tentatively, D is TRBD1 (5 bases). Trimming removed 4 bases from V and 7 bases from J, with 15 bases in between. This CDR3 spans 13 amino acids. Germline CDR1 SGDLS, CDR2 YYNGEE. This CDR3 reads CASSFQTAGEQYF. The CDR3 nucleotides are TGTGCCAGCAGCTTCCAGACAGCCGGGGAGCAGTACTTC.

The V gene is TRBV5-6, the J gene TRBJ2-2, with D uncertain. Between the trimmed V and J ends, which lost 0 bases and 3 bases, there was a span of 9 bases. Germline lookup yields CDR1 SGHDT and CDR2 YYEEEE. This CDR3 has 15 residues. This CDR3 is CASSLVGGYTGELFF. The CDR3 coding sequence is TGTGCCAGCAGCTTGGTTGGTGGGTACACCGGGGAGCTGTTTTTT.

The rearrangement joins TRBV7-2 to TRBJ2-7; D may be TRBD2 (5 bases). The CDR3 contains 14 residues. CDR1 SGHTA and CDR2 FQGNSA come from the germline V gene. Trimming removed 1 base from V and 6 bases from J, with 13 bases in between. CDR3 loop: CASSLGRSSGEQYF. In DNA form, the CDR3 reads TGTGCCAGCAGCTTAGGTCGCTCGAGCGGCGAGCAGTACTTC. Variable domain in full (rest from reference TRBV7-2 and TRBJ2-7): GAGVSQSPSNKVTEKGKDVELRCDPISGHTALYWYRQSLGQGLEFLIYFQGNSAPDKSGLPSDRFSAERTGGSVSTLTIQRTQQEDSAVYLCASSLGRSSGEQYFGPGTRLTVT.

This chain uses TRBV5-1 with TRBJ2-7; possibly TRBD2 for D (5 bases). Germline assignment: CDR1 SGHRS and CDR2 YFSETQ. CDR3 size: 14 residues. The germline V and J ends were trimmed by 0 bases and 5 bases, with 12 bases remaining between them. CDR3 in DNA: TGCGCCAGCAGCTTGGTCCTAGCAGCCCACGAGCAGTACTTC. Protein: CASSLVLAAHEQYF.

The rearrangement uses TRBV5-4 and TRBJ1-2; TRBD1 aligns across 9 bases. The V gene end was trimmed by 4 bases and the J gene end by 7 bases; junction bases not matched to a gene: 11. This CDR3 region has 15 residues. From germline, CDR1 is SGHNT and CDR2 YYREEE (reference sequence). CDR3 sequence reads: CASSLENRGLGGYTF. CDR3 sequence (DNA): TGTGCCAGCAGCCTAGAGAACAGGGGGCTAGGTGGCTACACCTTC.

This clonotype was found a few times. The chain carries TRBV5-1 and TRBJ1-4; perhaps TRBD1 as D (6 bases). Looked up from germline, CDR1 is SGHRS and CDR2 is YFSETQ. This CDR3 has 13 amino acids. V was shortened by 2 bases and J by 7 bases, with 9 bases between the two germline ends. This CDR3 is CASSFPGAEKLFF. The DNA of the CDR3 is TGCGCCAGCAGCTTTCCAGGGGCTGAAAAACTGTTTTTT.

This chain connects TRBV19 to TRBJ1-4; 11 bases line up with TRBD1. Germline-derived CDR1 and CDR2 are LNHDA and SQIVND (reference sequence). The CDR3 is 14 amino acids. V lost 5 bases, J lost 4 bases, and 0 bases stayed unmatched. The CDR3 DNA reads as TGTGCCAGTAGTGGGACAGGGGGTAATGAAAAACTGTTTTTT. The encoded protein is CASSGTGGNEKLFF. Variable domain in full (rest from reference TRBV19 and TRBJ1-4): DGGITQSPKYLFRKEGQNVTLSCEQNLNHDAMYWYRQDPGQGLRLIYYSQIVNDFQKGDIAEGYSVSREKKESFPLTVTSAQKNPTAFYLCASSGTGGNEKLFFGSGTQLSVL.

This clonotype was detected a few times. For the CDR3, the DNA is TGTGCCAGCAGCTTGGGAGTTACCCAAGAGACCCAGTACTTC. Translation: CASSLGVTQETQYF. The genes are TRBV7-6 and TRBJ2-5; TRBD2 might be the D (5 bases). The V end was cut by 3 bases, the J end by 1 base, with 9 bases between. CDR1 SGHVS and CDR2 FNYEAQ come from the germline V gene. The length of the CDR3 is 14 residues.